The next 30 T cell receptor beta chains were all read from a single sample in a study of shared clonotypes between healthy human individuals. Generated by immunoSEQ multiplex PCR, the TCRdb table keeps only in-frame clones and is missing some. Among roughly 2.4 million clones, about 94% were seen once, and the ten largest hold 0.1% to 0.15%. The sequenced material came from naive CD4+ T cells sorted from blood. Indicated subset: CD45RA+ positively selected. These receptors all stem from a man younger than 35 in good health.

A single count supports this clone. The V call is TRBV5-1, the J call TRBJ2-6, with D unclear. The V gene lost 0 bases and the J gene lost 2 bases, with 12 bases spanning the gap. This CDR3 has 17 amino acids. Germline CDR1 is SGHRS and CDR2 is YFSETQ. The CDR3 DNA sequence: TGCGCCAGCAGCTTGGGTACAGCTCTCGCTGGGGCCAACGTCCTGACTTTC. It translates to CASSLGTALAGANVLTF.

The gene calls are TRBV5-4 and TRBJ2-7; a possible D gene is TRBD1 (5 bases). Germline-derived CDR1 and CDR2 are SGHNT and YYREEE (reference sequence). V was shortened by 4 bases and J by 3 bases, with 14 bases between the two germline ends. The CDR3 totals 14 residues. The CDR3 DNA follows: TGTGCCAGCAGCCGTCAGGGTAATAACTACGAGCAGTACTTC. Translated: CASSRQGNNYEQYF.

The genes are TRBV6-1 and TRBJ2-3; TRBD1 aligns across 7 bases. The germline V gene has CDR1 MNHNS and CDR2 SASEGT. With 10 bases clipped from V and 3 bases from J, the junction kept 7 bases outside the gene matches. The CDR3 consists of 13 residues. CDR3 in amino acids: CATEGQRTDTQYF. CDR3 bases: TGTGCCACAGAGGGACAGAGAACAGATACGCAGTATTTT.

The CDR3 nucleotides are TGCGCCAGCAGTGAGACAACACGGACTAGCGGCTACAATGAGCAGTTCTTC. This gives the protein CASSETTRTSGYNEQFF. V usage is TRBV10-1 and J usage is TRBJ2-1, with 10 bases lining up with TRBD2. Germline V gives CDR1 WNHNN, CDR2 SYGVQD (reference sequence). CDR3 length equals 17 residues. Trimming removed 2 bases from V and 3 bases from J; junction bases left unmatched: 7.

The V call is TRBV15, the J call TRBJ1-1, with a tentative D call TRBD1 (5 bases). Germline V gene sequence: CDR1 LNHNV, CDR2 YYDKDF (reference sequence). V lost 0 bases to trimming and J lost 5 bases, with 19 bases between them. This CDR3 has 17 amino acids. CDR3 coding DNA: TGTGCCACCAGCAGAGATGAGGCGTTGGGGGACCGGACTGAAGCTTTCTTT. The encoded protein is CATSRDEALGDRTEAFF.

The chain combines TRBV10-3 with TRBJ1-3, with D unresolved. The CDR3 loop spans 17 amino acids. V shed 0 bases and J shed 4 bases, with 16 bases lying between them. Per germline, CDR1 ENHRY and CDR2 SYGVKD. The CDR3 sequence: CAISESISSISGNTIYF. CDR3 DNA sequence: TGTGCCATCAGTGAGTCAATATCGAGTATATCGGGAAACACCATATATTTT.

V and J are TRBV6-1 and TRBJ1-3; D is perhaps TRBD1 (5 bases). The ends were cut back, 6 bases at V and 0 bases at J, with 9 bases in the middle. Looked up from germline, CDR1 is MNHNS and CDR2 is SASEGT. CDR3 length equals 14 residues. The CDR3 nucleotides read TGTGCCAGCAGCAGGGACTTCTCTGGAAACACCATATATTTT. Translated, it gives CASSRDFSGNTIYF.

The genes are TRBV7-9 and TRBJ1-4; TRBD1 matches 8 bases. Losses at the gene ends were 1 base for V and 1 base for J; bases not matched to a gene: 2. Germline-derived CDR1 and CDR2 are SEHNR and FQNEAQ (reference sequence). This CDR3 contains 16 residues. CDR3 region: CASSLGDRITNEKLFF. In DNA form, the CDR3 reads TGTGCCAGCAGCTTAGGGGACAGGATAACTAATGAAAAACTGTTTTTT. Complete variable domain (other parts from reference TRBV7-9 and TRBJ1-4): DTGVSQNPRHKITKRGQNVTFRCDPISEHNRLYWYRQTLGQGPEFLTYFQNEAQLEKSRLLSDRFSAERPKGSFSTLEIQRTEQGDSAMYLCASSLGDRITNEKLFFGSGTQLSVL.

The chain carries TRBV4-3 and TRBJ2-3, with D possibly being TRBD2 (7 bases). CDR1 is LGHNA and CDR2 is YSLEER in the germline V gene. V was trimmed by 4 bases and J by 3 bases, leaving 17 bases between them. CDR3 length: 16 residues. CDR3 DNA: TGCGCCAGCAGCCGAGGGGGGGACCCCGGAACAGATACGCAGTATTTT. Its translation: CASSRGGDPGTDTQYF.

This chain uses TRBV29-1 with TRBJ2-7; D is unclear. This CDR3 has 13 residues. Per germline, CDR1 SQVTM and CDR2 ANQGSEA. V was clipped by 3 bases and J by 1 base, with 10 bases between them. The CDR3 spells CSVESEYSYEQYF. The CDR3 DNA sequence: TGCAGCGTTGAGTCAGAATATTCCTACGAGCAGTACTTC.

This chain connects TRBV5-1 to TRBJ2-2, with TRBD1 identical over 9 bases. The CDR3 covers 15 residues. Germline CDR1 is SGHRS and CDR2 is YFSETQ. V shed 5 bases, J shed 5 bases, and the junction held 7 bases outside the gene matches. Written as DNA, the CDR3 is TGCGCCAGCAGGTCCGGACAGGGGAATACCGGGGAGCTGTTTTTT. Residues: CASRSGQGNTGELFF.

This chain uses TRBV12-5 with TRBJ1-1; D remains unclear. This CDR3 contains 14 residues. The germline V gene has CDR1 LGHNT and CDR2 FRNRAP. V lost 4 bases, J lost 1 base, and 10 bases lay in between. The CDR3 region has the DNA TGTGCTAGTGGTTCGACAAGGGAGAACACTGAAGCTTTCTTT. Protein sequence: CASGSTRENTEAFF.

The chain carries TRBV6-6 and TRBJ1-5; 7 nucleotides agree with TRBD1. Per the germline V gene, CDR1 is MNHNY and CDR2 is SVGAGI (reference sequence). Losses at the gene ends were 5 bases for V and 6 bases for J; bases not matched to a gene: 10. The CDR3 extends over 15 amino acids. CDR3 loop: CASSTTGEGSQPQHF. Here the CDR3 DNA reads TGTGCCAGCAGTACCACAGGGGAGGGAAGTCAGCCCCAGCATTTT.

In its sample, this clone was seen once. The chain joins TRBV28 to TRBJ1-2; D is unresolved. This CDR3 has 14 amino acids. CDR1 and CDR2 from the germline V gene are MDHEN and SYDVKM. The V end lost 3 bases, the J end lost 8 bases, and 16 bases lay between the germline ends. CDR3 bases: TGTGCCAGCAGTTTTTCGGGTCATTCCTGGGGCTACACCTTC. Translating gives CASSFSGHSWGYTF.

The chain couples TRBV5-1 to TRBJ1-2; 7 bases map to TRBD1. V lost 3 bases to trimming and J lost 0 bases; unmatched junction nucleotides: 5. The CDR3 loop spans 15 amino acids. The V gene's germline CDR1 is SGHRS and CDR2 YFSETQ. This CDR3 reads CASSWGDRPNYGYTF. For the CDR3, the DNA is TGCGCCAGCAGCTGGGGGGACAGACCTAACTATGGCTACACCTTC.

The V and J genes are TRBV7-9 and TRBJ2-7; 12 bases match TRBD2. The CDR3 has 15 residues. Germline V gene sequence: CDR1 SEHNR, CDR2 FQNEAQ (reference sequence). Trimming cost V 5 bases and J 4 bases; bases outside gene matches: 6. The CDR3 here is CASSKTSGSYYEQYF. In DNA form, the CDR3 reads TGTGCCAGCAGCAAGACTAGCGGGAGTTATTACGAGCAGTACTTC.

This chain uses TRBV12-5 with TRBJ2-5, with a tentative D call TRBD1 (6 bases). The V end lost 3 bases, the J end lost 5 bases, and 10 bases lay between the germline ends. The CDR3 consists of 13 residues. Germline CDR1 reads LGHNT; CDR2 reads FRNRAP. CDR3 in amino acids: CASGFGQGETQYF. The CDR3, as DNA: TGTGCTAGTGGTTTCGGGCAGGGGGAGACCCAGTACTTC.

The count of this clone is one. V is TRBV6-5 and J is TRBJ2-7; TRBD1 matches 8 bases. The CDR3 totals 15 residues. CDR1 is MNHEY and CDR2 is SVGAGI in the germline V gene. J gave up 3 bases and V 0 bases, and 4 bases lay outside the gene matches. CDR3 in DNA: TGTGCCAGCAGTTACTCGGGACAGGCCTACTACGAGCAGTACTTC. It specifies CASSYSGQAYYEQYF.

The chain uses TRBV9 and TRBJ2-7; TRBD1 might be the D (6 bases). V dropped 0 bases and J dropped 2 bases, with 15 bases sitting between them. CDR3 length: 16 residues. CDR1 and CDR2 (germline): SGDLS, YYNGEE. The CDR3 sequence: CASSVVGQGCPYEQYF. Written as DNA, the CDR3 is TGTGCCAGCAGCGTAGTAGGTCAGGGGTGCCCCTACGAGCAGTACTTC. The full variable domain, rest sourced from reference TRBV9 and TRBJ2-7, is DSGVTQTPKHLITATGQRVTLRCSPRSGDLSVYWYQQSLDQGLQFLIQYYNGEERAKGNILERFSAQQFPDLHSELNLSSLELGDSALYFCASSVVGQGCPYEQYFGPGTRLTVT.

The CDR3: CASSLGGLGNEQFF. DNA of the CDR3: TGTGCCAGCAGTTTAGGGGGTCTCGGCAATGAGCAGTTCTTC. The rearrangement joins TRBV28 to TRBJ2-1, with D perhaps TRBD1 or TRBD2 (5 bases each). The germline V gene has CDR1 MDHEN and CDR2 SYDVKM. V was cut by 2 bases and J by 6 bases, with 11 bases left in between. CDR3 length: 14 amino acids. Full variable domain (missing parts from reference TRBV28 and TRBJ2-1): DVKVTQSSRYLVKRTGEKVFLECVQDMDHENMFWYRQDPGLGLRLIYFSYDVKMKEKGDIPEGYSVSREKKERFSLILESASTNQTSMYLCASSLGGLGNEQFFGPGTRLTVL.

The V gene is TRBV6-5, the J gene TRBJ1-5; D gene uncertain. CDR1 is MNHEY, CDR2 SVGAGI, per germline. The CDR3 sequence is 15 residues long. Trimming pared 8 bases from V and 0 bases from J, leaving 14 bases between. For the CDR3, the DNA is TGTGCCAGCCGTCCCCTCTCAACTAGCAATCAGCCCCAGCATTTT. Translating it yields CASRPLSTSNQPQHF.

This rearrangement joins TRBV7-2 to TRBJ1-5, with TRBD1 matching 7 bases. The germline gives CDR1 SGHTA, CDR2 FQGNSA. The CDR3 covers 15 residues. With V trimmed by 3 bases and J by 6 bases, 8 bases remained unmatched. CDR3 DNA sequence: TGTGCCAGCAGCTTCCGACAGGGTATGGTTCAGCCCCAGCATTTT. Its translation: CASSFRQGMVQPQHF.

In this sample, this clone turned up once. The rearrangement links TRBV21-1 to TRBJ2-5; TRBD1, the D gene given by the table, was not confirmed from the DNA. TRBV21-1 is flagged as a pseudogene. The CDR3 is 17 amino acids. In DNA, the CDR3 is TGTGCCAGCAGCAAAGGGACAGGGTTTTTTATGGTTGAGACCCAGTACTTC. This encodes CASSKGTGFFMVETQYF.

This clone was detected only once. V gene TRBV7-9 combines with J gene TRBJ1-2; D is perhaps TRBD1 (6 bases). The germline gives CDR1 SEHNR, CDR2 FQNEAQ (reference sequence). The CDR3 is 14 residues long. V lost 5 bases and J 5 bases, leaving 15 bases between the germline ends. The CDR3: CASSPRGREYGYTF. The CDR3 coding sequence is TGTGCCAGCAGCCCCCGGGGGCGGGAGTATGGCTACACCTTC. The variable domain in full, completed from reference TRBV7-9 and TRBJ1-2, reads DTGVSQNPRHKITKRGQNVTFRCDPISEHNRLYWYRQTLGQGPEFLTYFQNEAQLEKSRLLSDRFSAERPKGSFSTLEIQRTEQGDSAMYLCASSPRGREYGYTFGSGTRLTVV.

The chain recombines TRBV5-6 with TRBJ1-2; D uncertain. Trimming cost V 4 bases and J 8 bases, with 15 bases left between them. Germline CDR1 is SGHDT and CDR2 is YYEEEE. The CDR3 spans 13 residues. The chain's CDR3 is CASSPRTRVGYTF. As DNA, the CDR3 is TGTGCCAGCAGCCCCCGGACCCGGGTAGGCTACACCTTC.

This chain uses TRBV4-1 with TRBJ2-3, with D unresolved. Germline V gene sequence: CDR1 MGHRA, CDR2 YSYEKL. Trimming removed 0 bases at V and 0 bases at J, with 13 bases between. The CDR3 consists of 17 residues. DNA for the CDR3: TGCGCCAGCAGCCAAGAGGGTAGTACCTCTAGCACAGATACGCAGTATTTT. This translates into CASSQEGSTSSTDTQYF.

The chain combines TRBV2 with TRBJ2-5; either TRBD1 or TRBD2 may fit D (5 bases each). From germline, CDR1 is SNHLY and CDR2 FYNNEI. Deletions cut 7 bases from V and 5 bases from J, with 17 bases between. The CDR3 loop spans 14 amino acids. The CDR3 nucleotides read TGTGCCAGCACTTTAGAGGGACCGGGGGAGACCCAGTACTTC. This encodes CASTLEGPGETQYF.

On this clone: In the same sample, other DNA sequences code for this CDR3. This rearrangement joins TRBV18 to TRBJ2-2; D gene ambiguous. V lost 6 bases and J lost 6, with 8 bases in between. The CDR3 contains 12 residues. The V gene's germline CDR1 is KGHSH and CDR2 LQKENI. The CDR3 DNA reads as TGTGCCAGCTCTCCAACCGCCGGGGAGCTGTTTTTT. Translated, it gives CASSPTAGELFF.

This chain connects TRBV28 to TRBJ1-1; TRBD1 is a possible D gene (6 bases). Per germline, CDR1 MDHEN and CDR2 SYDVKM. The CDR3 loop spans 13 amino acids. V lost 7 bases and J lost 5, with 14 bases in between. The CDR3 nucleotides are TGTGCCAGCACCTCGCAACAGGGAACTGAAGCTTTCTTT. Protein: CASTSQQGTEAFF.

CDR3 coding DNA: TGTGCCAGCAGCACGGGTAGGGGGGGGCTTGATACGCAGTATTTT. Its translation: CASSTGRGGLDTQYF. V is TRBV28 and J is TRBJ2-3, with D possibly matching TRBD2 (7 bases). V lost 6 bases to trimming and J lost 6 bases, with 19 bases between them. The CDR3 length is 15 residues. CDR1 is MDHEN and CDR2 is SYDVKM in the germline V gene.